Described below is a single T cell receptor (beta chain) sequence and its context. Only a few counts were recorded for this clone. What antigen it recognizes has not been identified. The sample holds no much larger clone one base away, and base qualities are not on file. These data come from a study of shared clonotypes between healthy human individuals (dated by TCRdb to 2020 to 2021). Background on the whole study: The cohort included three men and a couple of women between 18 and 49 years of age. Per donor, three plates each were used for CD4 naive and CD4 memory, two for CD8 naive, and one for CD8 memory. To increase sequencing depth and limit assay-specific biases, different laboratories used diverse techniques to prepare libraries and sequence TCR repertoires. Between about 0.85 and 8.9 billion PBMCs per donor were obtained by leukapheresis. To estimate repertoire size and how much clonotype sharing occurs between individuals, the study deeply sequenced the blood TCR repertoires of roughly 5 healthy adults.

Broader findings and caveats from the paper: Sharing across a handful of donors was observed for approximately 5% of naive CD4, less than 4% of naive CD8, over 2% of memory CD4, and around 0.4% of memory CD8 clonotypes. Based on pairwise subsampling, the degree of clonotype sharing among donors was expected to be affected by sequencing depth. The small number of donors limited the genetic and exposure-history diversity represented. Clonotypes shared by all four sorted-subset donors showed higher generation probabilities than non-shared clonotypes. Only blood was sampled, and tissue TCR repertoires likely differ from those in blood. Naive subsets generally had larger estimated clonotype richness than memory subsets did. Incomplete sequencing was indicated by rarefaction of sorted-subset datasets, despite the large sequencing depth.

Healthy HIV-negative adults with no recently reported acute infections or vaccinations were included as donors. Every donor was a Caucasian adult living in Nashville, Tennessee, USA. CD4+ T cells were enriched by magnetic negative selection; naive cells were then positively selected on CD45RA, and the negative fraction formed the memory subset. After blood collection by leukapheresis, PBMCs were isolated using Ficoll-Histopaque density gradient centrifugation and then cryopreserved in the vapor phase of liquid nitrogen. Analytical flow cytometry was used to check the purity and quantity of each magnetically sorted T cell population. From each sorted fraction, genomic DNA was isolated and quantified by UV absorbance on a Nanodrop 2000c. Spanning cysteine to phenylalanine, the CDR3 consists of 14 amino acids. The retained sequence is limited to the CDR3, 42 bases, with the frame set at the first base. CDR1 and CDR2 are read off the germline V gene (reference sequence) as SEHNR and FQNEAQ. V is cut back by 4 bases and J by 7 bases, with 6 bases in the junction unmatched.

Using the deep immunoSEQ assay, multiplex PCR amplified TCR CDR3 regions from genomic DNA. Extracted genomic DNA from each cell subset was spread evenly across all wells of several immunoSEQ 96-well plates, with each plate serving as a replicate. For sorted subsets, each replicate PCR was loaded with roughly 190 ng genomic DNA, equivalent to 32,000 or so T cell genomes. The purified libraries were quantified using a Qubit 3.0 fluorometer, sized with a Bioanalyzer 2100, and then quantified again using the KAPA Library Quantification kit. Every immunoSEQ 96-well plate was sequenced on a dedicated single-read 150-cycle Illumina NextSeq 550 flow cell. As for how the authors treated the data: Because the immunoSEQ output included only junctional sequences and no quality scores, the filtering could not be the same as the filtering used for full-length reads. To assign V/J genes and CDR3, sequences were annotated using PyIR, a Python wrapper for IgBLAST v1.9, with IMGT germline references. Reads were filtered out if the reads had weak V/J assignments (E-value above 1e-6), no CDR3, stop codons, out-of-frame junctions, or ambiguous translated residues. V3J clonotypes were defined as sequences sharing the same inferred V gene, J gene, and CDR3 amino acid sequence. The percentage overlap between two repertoires was calculated by dividing the number of shared unique clonotypes by the size of the smaller repertoire. Repertoire richness was assessed with RTK rarefaction, the Chao1 estimator, and Recon v2.1 estimates of unobserved clonotypes. Generation probabilities were computed with OLGA for all TCRbeta clonotypes obtained by the gDNA method from a handful of donors. TCRdb limited this immuneACCESS table to in-frame rearrangements with V and J called. A share of clones is missing; checked studies link under half to unresolved V genes, and the rest is unexplained. The V and J calls and clone size come from that table; D and trimming were worked out from the DNA. The sample data list approximately 530,000 clones, and almost 97% of these were observed just once. In total, the top ten clones hold less than 0.06% of the sample.

This receptor chain uses TRBV7-9 and TRBJ2-7, and 11 junctional nucleotides match TRBD2. Sequenced input: naive CD4+ T cells sorted from blood. This sample's cell subset or site label indicates: CD45RA+ positively selected. The TCR sequence derives from a woman aged 30 to 39 in good health. The DNA sequence is given as TGTGCCAGCAGCTCGGGACTAGCGGTCTCTGAGCAGTACTTC. Translated, it reads CASSSGLAVSEQYF.